This T cell receptor (beta chain) was retrieved from a study of Ad26.COV2.S vaccination and SARS-CoV-2 variants (TCRdb year 2021). Study-wide context: Vaccine-arm donors came from COV1001, a multicentre, randomized, double-blind, placebo-controlled phase I-IIa trial of Ad26.COV2.S in healthy adults. Ad26.COV2.S was administered intramuscularly at a dose of 5x10^10 or 1x10^11 viral particles, either as one shot or as two shots given 56 days apart. Sequencing of the TCRbeta repertoire served to evaluate the specificity and breadth of SARS-CoV-2-reactive T cell receptors following Ad26.COV2.S vaccination. The TCR-sequenced set comprised about 32 samples: 19 Ad26.COV2.S vaccine recipients, 5 placebo recipients and 8 SARS-CoV-2 convalescent individuals. Participants in the trial were split at random into five groups of five each, receiving low-dose or high-dose Ad26.COV2.S once or twice, or else placebo on both occasions. Investigators did not know the trial group allocation while performing experiments and assessing outcomes.

CDR1 and CDR2 are drawn from the germline V gene: SGHRS, YFSETQ. Here V drops 3 bases and J drops 3 bases, and the junction holds 5 bases not matched to any gene. From the cysteine through the phenylalanine, the CDR3 covers 16 amino acids. Only the CDR3 part of the read is kept: 48 bases, read in frame from the first base. This sample's treatment or condition label indicates: about 20 received Ad26.COV2.S at low or high dose, single or two shots; 5 received placebo; per-sample allocation not given. For vaccine and placebo recipients, the sequenced repertoires came from samples collected on day 63 after the first injection. Cohort 1b enrolled 20 to 30 adults aged 18-55 years at a single site in Boston, USA, between 29 July and 7 August 2020. Ad26.COV2.S consisted of a replication-incompetent adenovirus type 26 vector by which a prefusion-stabilized SARS-CoV-2 spike protein from the original Wuhan strain was expressed.

Points on this clone: The target of this receptor is not known. No quality values exist for individual bases; no much larger clone is one base distant.

General findings and caveats noted by the study authors: Vaccine and placebo recipients had comparable non-spike TCR breadth, which fits with the vaccine containing only spike. It was noted by the authors that total T cell responses may have been underestimated by the TCR breadth and depth analyses. The study was not powered for comparison of responses between vaccine doses or regimens. Higher spike-specific TCR breadth was observed in Ad26.COV2.S recipients than in placebo recipients (P = 0.0014). Substantial breadth of spike-specific CD8+ and CD4+ T cell responses was reported after vaccination.

TCRbeta CDR3 regions were sequenced with the immunoSEQ Assay. After extraction, genomic DNA underwent amplification by bias-controlled multiplex PCR, followed by high-throughput sequencing. Concerning the study's data processing: To quantify the absolute abundance of every unique TCRbeta CDR3 region, sequences were collapsed and filtered. Usable DNA was measured by amplifying reference genes present in all nucleated cells, and TCRbeta template counts were normalized to that usable DNA to estimate T cell fraction. Repertoire TCRs were annotated as SARS-CoV-2-specific by exact matching of V gene, CDR3 amino acid sequence and J gene to a known reactive TCR set. MIRA supplied the reference SARS-CoV-2 TCR set, which was filtered for enrichment in COVID-19-positive ImmuneCODE repertoires so that public or cross-reactive TCRs were removed. Using the MIRA antigens, annotated TCRs were further analysed by specific ORF or by position within an ORF. Breadth was defined as annotated unique rearrangements over total unique productive rearrangements; depth was the summed frequency of those rearrangements. Two-sided Wilcoxon rank-sum tests were used to compare TCR breadth between groups. TCRdb retrieved this table from immuneACCESS and kept in-frame rearrangements only. Not all clones are present; in checked studies, unresolved V genes account for under half, and no reason is known for the remainder. V and J calls and clone size are as listed in that table; D and trimming were resolved from the DNA. Counted in this sample were some 330,000 clones; about nine tenths of them appeared once. The ten largest account for around 5.5% of the sample.

Here the sequenced sample was peripheral blood, taken in a trial of Ad26.COV2.S vaccine versus placebo. This TCR derives from a person between 18 and 59 years old who received the Ad26.COV2.S COVID-19 vaccine or a placebo. Recombination connected TRBV5-1 to TRBJ2-3, and TRBD2 matches 12 of the central bases. The CDR3: CASSWRLAGETDTQYF. At the DNA level, the sequence is TGCGCCAGCAGCTGGAGACTAGCGGGGGAGACAGATACGCAGTATTTT.